The T cell receptor beta chain described here comes from a study of blood T cell repertoires in COVID-19. Overall study context: The United States, Italy and Spain provided the acute and convalescent COVID-19 samples. PBMCs, B-cell-depleted T cells, or T cells provided the cDNA or gDNA that made up the material.

Germline V gene lookup returns CDR1 MDHEN and CDR2 SYDVKM. The CDR3 spans 16 residues. Trimming took 7 bases from V and 5 from J; bases not matched to a gene: 14. In the original processing: Scientists estimated how many nucleated cells there were by amplifying reference gene primers. The assay was immunoSEQ multiplex PCR, and TCRdb's table has in-frame clones only and misses some. The V and J calls and the clone size are those of that table, but D and trimming were determined from the DNA. The sample holds 75,000 to 90,000 clones, about four fifths seen once. The source of this sequence is a woman in her 40s with active or convalescent COVID-19. The gene calls are TRBV28 and TRBJ2-3; 8 bases agree with TRBD2. The sequencing sample was made of peripheral blood. CDR3 nucleotide sequence: TGTGCCAGCACCCCTTGGGCGGGAGGAGGGGTAGATACGCAGTATTTT. Its protein product is CASTPWAGGGVDTQYF.